The following is a T cell receptor beta chain sequence with its context. Its cognate antigen has yet to be identified. No quality values exist for individual bases; no much larger clone is one base distant. The data are from a study of blood T cell repertoires in COVID-19 (TCRdb year 2020). About the study as a whole: Samples from collaborators originated in the United States, Italy and Spain and spanned both the acute and convalescent phases of COVID-19. The material from the prospective study consisted of cDNA or gDNA derived from T cells, B-cell-depleted T cells, or PBMCs. Deeply sampled blood TCRbeta repertoires from subjects exposed to, actively infected with, or recovered from COVID-19 were included in the dataset. The repertoires were released in a freely available public database intended as a resource for research on the immune response to SARS-CoV-2. The samples were drawn from two sources: the first 160 participants of the ongoing ImmuneRACE study, and 1,254 subjects contributed by 6 global collaborators. Nearly every sample came with metadata listing a de-identified subject ID, COVID-19 status, age in years and sex. Where available, HLA class I and class II types were taken from metadata supplied by the sample provider and were not determined by assay-based typing.

The immunoSEQ Assay, a bias-controlled multiplex PCR, was used to amplify TCRbeta CDR3 regions from genomic DNA. On the authors' methods: Nucleated cell counts per sample were estimated from amplification of reference gene primers within the assay. To quantify the absolute abundance of each unique TCRbeta CDR3 rearrangement, sequence reads were collapsed and filtered. Productive Simpson clonality was computed per sample as the square root of Simpson's diversity index over productive rearrangements. TCRdb obtained this table from immuneACCESS and retained in-frame rearrangements with V and J assigned. These tables miss some clones; where compared with another copy, unresolved V genes account for less than half of the shortfall, and the remainder is unexplained. V and J calls and clone size are copied from that table; D and trimming were computed from the DNA. This sample gives 200,000 to 250,000 clones in total; around 90% of them show up just once. The top ten clonotypes cover roughly 2.6% of the sample.

Study-wide findings and limitations: How much clinical and demographic metadata was included differed by source and by participant, and the metadata was provided uncurated.

Participants in the prospective study were aged roughly 18 to 90 years, lived in about two dozen United States geographic areas, and enrolled through a virtual design. To assign participants to cohorts, the prospective study relied on clinical history that participants themselves reported in a screening survey and a study questionnaire. Recovered participants in ImmuneRACE Cohort 3 were defined as having two consecutive negative NP/OP PCR tests, clearance from a healthcare professional, or resolution of symptoms. In the prospective study, whole blood, serum and a nasopharyngeal or oropharyngeal swab were collected from each participant by mobile phlebotomists. Over an approximately 2-month period, participants in the prospective study had the option of providing additional blood draws and questionnaires. Before DNA extraction, blood samples from the prospective study were shipped at room temperature or frozen.

From the cysteine up to the phenylalanine, the CDR3 has a length of 14 residues. Only the CDR3 DNA stays, 42 bases, in frame from base 1. Relative to germline, V is missing 4 bases and J is missing 3 bases, with 3 bases of the junction outside any gene match. Based on the germline V gene, the CDR1 and CDR2 sequences are SGHDN and FVKESK. This sequence was found in a woman in her 30s who had recovered from COVID-19. The rearrangement combines TRBV14 with TRBJ1-3; TRBD1 agrees with 7 junctional bases. The sequencing sample was made of PBMCs or T cells enriched from blood (not recorded which). The CDR3 reads CASSPRTGGNTIYF. The DNA sequence follows: TGTGCCAGCAGCCCCCGGACAGGTGGAAACACCATATATTTT.